This T cell receptor beta chain came from a study of blood T cell repertoires in COVID-19. About the study: T cells, B-cell-depleted T cells, or PBMCs provided the cDNA or gDNA that served as material.

The CDR3 length is 14 residues. Study members were between roughly 18 and 100 years old and lived in some 22 US regions. Participants had their cohort set by participant-reported clinical history. In the original processing: Estimation of nucleated cell counts relied on the amplification of reference gene primers. Sequencing used immunoSEQ multiplex PCR; TCRdb keeps in-frame clones, though not all of them. That table gives V, J and clone size, and the DNA gave D and trimming. The data show 200,000 to 250,000 clones, with approximately 87% seen just once and over 3% held by the top ten. The sequence derives from a woman aged 45-65 years in a cohort exposed to, infected with or recovered from COVID-19 (not recorded which). This chain links TRBV21-1 with TRBJ2-1; the table's D call, TRBD1, has no DNA check behind it. TRBV21-1 is a documented pseudogene. Source material: PBMCs or T cells enriched from blood (not recorded which). CDR3 bases: TGTGCCAGCAGCAAACAAACAGGAGACAATGAGCAGTTCTTC. Its translation: CASSKQTGDNEQFF.